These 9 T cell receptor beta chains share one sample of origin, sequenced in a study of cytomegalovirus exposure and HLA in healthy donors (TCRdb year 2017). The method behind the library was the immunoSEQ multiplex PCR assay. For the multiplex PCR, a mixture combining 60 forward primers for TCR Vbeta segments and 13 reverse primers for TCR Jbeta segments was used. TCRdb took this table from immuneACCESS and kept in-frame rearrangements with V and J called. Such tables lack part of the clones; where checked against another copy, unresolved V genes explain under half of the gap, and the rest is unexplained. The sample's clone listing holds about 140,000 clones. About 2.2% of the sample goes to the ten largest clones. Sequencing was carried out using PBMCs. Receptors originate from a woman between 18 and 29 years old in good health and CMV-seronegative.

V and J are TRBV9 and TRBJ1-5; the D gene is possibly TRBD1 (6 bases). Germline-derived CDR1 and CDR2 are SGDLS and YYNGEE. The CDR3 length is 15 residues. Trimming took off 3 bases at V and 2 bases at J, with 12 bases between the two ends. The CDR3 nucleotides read TGTGCCAGCAGCGACAGGGTCGATGGCAATCAGCCCCAGCATTTT. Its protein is CASSDRVDGNQPQHF.

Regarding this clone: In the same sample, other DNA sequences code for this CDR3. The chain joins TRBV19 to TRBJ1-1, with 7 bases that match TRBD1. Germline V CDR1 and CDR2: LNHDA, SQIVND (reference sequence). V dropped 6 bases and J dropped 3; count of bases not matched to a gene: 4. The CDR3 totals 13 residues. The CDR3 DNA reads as TGTGCCAGTAGCCGGGACAGAGACACTGAAGCTTTCTTT. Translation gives CASSRDRDTEAFF.

The DNA of the CDR3 is TGTGCCAGCAGCTTGGACGCAGGGAAAGATACGCAGTATTTT. Its protein product is CASSLDAGKDTQYF. V usage is TRBV5-4 and J usage is TRBJ2-3, with D possibly matching TRBD1 (5 bases). CDR1 and CDR2 (germline): SGHNT, YYREEE (reference sequence). V gave up 0 bases and J gave up 5 bases, with 10 bases separating them. The CDR3 extends over 14 amino acids.

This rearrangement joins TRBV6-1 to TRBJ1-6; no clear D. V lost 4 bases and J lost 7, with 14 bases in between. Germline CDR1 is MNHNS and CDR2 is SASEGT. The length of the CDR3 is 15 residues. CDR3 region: CASSGAGKLNSPLHF. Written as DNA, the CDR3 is TGTGCCAGCAGTGGGGCCGGGAAACTAAATTCACCCCTCCACTTT.

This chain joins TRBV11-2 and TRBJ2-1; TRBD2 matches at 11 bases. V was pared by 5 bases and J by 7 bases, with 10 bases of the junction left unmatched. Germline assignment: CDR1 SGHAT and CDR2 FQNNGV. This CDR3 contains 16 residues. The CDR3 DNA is TGTGCCAGCAGCCCAACCGGGACTAGCGGAAGTAATGAGCAGTTCTTC. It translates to CASSPTGTSGSNEQFF.

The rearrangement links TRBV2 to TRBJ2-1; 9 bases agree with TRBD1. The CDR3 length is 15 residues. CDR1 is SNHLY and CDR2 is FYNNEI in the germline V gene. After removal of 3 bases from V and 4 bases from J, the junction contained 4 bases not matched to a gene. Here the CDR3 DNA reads TGTGCCAGCAGTGATGGGACAGGGAGTTACAATGAGCAGTTCTTC. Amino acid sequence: CASSDGTGSYNEQFF. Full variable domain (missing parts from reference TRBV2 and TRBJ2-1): EPEVTQTPSHQVTQMGQEVILRCVPISNHLYFYWYRQILGQKVEFLVSFYNNEISEKSEIFDDQFSVERPDGSNFTLKIRSTKLEDSAMYFCASSDGTGSYNEQFFGPGTRLTVL.

CDR3 DNA: TGTGCCAGCAGCTCTGGACAGGGTTTTGGAAAACTGTTTTTT. Amino acid sequence: CASSSGQGFGKLFF. This chain joins TRBV5-4 and TRBJ1-4; 8 nucleotides agree with TRBD1. The V gene end was trimmed by 3 bases and the J gene end by 10 bases; junction bases not matched to a gene: 8. The germline gives CDR1 SGHNT, CDR2 YYREEE (reference sequence). The CDR3 loop spans 14 amino acids.

CDR3 nucleotides: TGTGCCACCAGCAAGCGGGAGGCGACCGGGGAGCTGTTTTTT. It yields the protein CATSKREATGELFF. The chain uses TRBV15 and TRBJ2-2, with TRBD2 matching over 9 bases. V gave up 4 bases and J gave up 5 bases; unmatched junction bases: 2. Germline V gene lookup returns CDR1 LNHNV and CDR2 YYDKDF (reference sequence). The CDR3 is made up of 14 amino acids.

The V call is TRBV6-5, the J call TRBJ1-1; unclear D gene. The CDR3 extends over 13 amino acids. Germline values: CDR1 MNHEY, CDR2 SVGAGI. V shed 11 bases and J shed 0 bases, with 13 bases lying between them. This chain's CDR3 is CAVGRPLNTEAFF. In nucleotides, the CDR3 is TGTGCCGTGGGGAGACCCTTGAACACTGAAGCTTTCTTT.